This T cell receptor beta chain was sequenced in a study of T cell changes during pregnancy in multiple sclerosis. J gave up 1 base and V 2 bases, and 5 bases lay outside the gene matches. CDR3 length equals 16 residues. From germline, CDR1 is SGHRS and CDR2 YFSETQ. Libraries were prepared by immunoSEQ multiplex PCR; TCRdb keeps only in-frame clonotypes and omits some of them. The sample has around 51,000 clones; approximately 94% are singletons. This clonotype was obtained from a female donor with multiple sclerosis, enrolled in a pregnancy study. The sequences come from CD4+ T cells from peripheral blood mononuclear cells, collected in the second trimester of pregnancy. The chain carries TRBV5-1 and TRBJ2-3, with 9 bases aligning to TRBD1. CDR3 loop: CASSLLQGAGTDTQYF. The CDR3 coding sequence is TGCGCCAGCAGCTTACTACAGGGGGCCGGCACAGATACGCAGTATTTT.